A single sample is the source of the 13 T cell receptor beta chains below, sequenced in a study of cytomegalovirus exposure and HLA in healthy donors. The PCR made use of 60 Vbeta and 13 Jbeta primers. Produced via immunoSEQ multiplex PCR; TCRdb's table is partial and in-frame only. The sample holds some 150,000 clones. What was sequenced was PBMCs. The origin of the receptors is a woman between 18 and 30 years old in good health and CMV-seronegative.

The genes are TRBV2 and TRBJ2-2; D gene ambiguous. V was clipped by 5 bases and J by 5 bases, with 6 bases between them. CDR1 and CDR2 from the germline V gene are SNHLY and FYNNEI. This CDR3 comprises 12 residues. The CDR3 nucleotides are TGTGCCAGCAGTTCCGGGACCGGGGAGCTGTTTTTT. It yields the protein CASSSGTGELFF.

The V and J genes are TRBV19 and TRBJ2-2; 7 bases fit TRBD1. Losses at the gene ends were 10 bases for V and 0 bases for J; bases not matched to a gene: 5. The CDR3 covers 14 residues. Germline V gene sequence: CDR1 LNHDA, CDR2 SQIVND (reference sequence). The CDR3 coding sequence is TGTGCCACCAGACAGGGACCGAACACCGGGGAGCTGTTTTTT. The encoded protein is CATRQGPNTGELFF.

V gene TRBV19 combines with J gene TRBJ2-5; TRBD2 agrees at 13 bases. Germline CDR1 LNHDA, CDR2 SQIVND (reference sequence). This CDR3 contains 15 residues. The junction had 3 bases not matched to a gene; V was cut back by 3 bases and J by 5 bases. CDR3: CASSIGTSGTETQYF. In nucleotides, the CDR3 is TGTGCCAGTAGTATTGGGACTAGCGGGACGGAGACCCAGTACTTC.

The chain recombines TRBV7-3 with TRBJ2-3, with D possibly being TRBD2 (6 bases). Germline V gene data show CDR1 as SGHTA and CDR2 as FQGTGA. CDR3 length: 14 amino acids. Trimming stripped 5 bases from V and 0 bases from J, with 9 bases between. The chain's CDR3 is CASSRGSSTDTQYF. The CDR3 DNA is TGTGCCAGCAGCCGGGGGTCTAGCACAGATACGCAGTATTTT.

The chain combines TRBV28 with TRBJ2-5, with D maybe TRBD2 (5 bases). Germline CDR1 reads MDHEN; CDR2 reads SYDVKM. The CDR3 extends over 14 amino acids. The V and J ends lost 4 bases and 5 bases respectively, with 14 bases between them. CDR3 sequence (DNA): TGTGCCAGCAGTTCGATCGGGGAAAGGGAGACCCAGTACTTC. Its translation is CASSSIGERETQYF.

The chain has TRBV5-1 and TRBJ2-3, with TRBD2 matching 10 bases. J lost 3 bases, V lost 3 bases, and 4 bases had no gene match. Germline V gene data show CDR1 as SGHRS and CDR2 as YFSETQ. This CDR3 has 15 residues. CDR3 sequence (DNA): TGCGCCAGCAGCTCTGGGACTAGCGTGACAGATACGCAGTATTTT. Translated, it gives CASSSGTSVTDTQYF.

The CDR3 region has the DNA TGTGCCAGTAGATCCCTTCGTCAGGGGCTTTACACTGAAGCTTTCTTT. This sequence encodes CASRSLRQGLYTEAFF. The chain couples TRBV19 to TRBJ1-1; D is possibly TRBD1 (6 bases). The CDR3 length is 16 residues. Germline V gives CDR1 LNHDA, CDR2 SQIVND (reference sequence). Trimming took off 6 bases at V and 3 bases at J, with 20 bases between the two ends.

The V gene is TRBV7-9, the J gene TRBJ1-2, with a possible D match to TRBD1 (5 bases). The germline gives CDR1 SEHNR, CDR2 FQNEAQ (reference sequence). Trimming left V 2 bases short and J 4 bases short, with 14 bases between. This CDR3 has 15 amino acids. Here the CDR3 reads CASSLKGAHSYGYTF. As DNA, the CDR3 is TGTGCCAGCAGCTTAAAAGGGGCTCATTCCTATGGCTACACCTTC.

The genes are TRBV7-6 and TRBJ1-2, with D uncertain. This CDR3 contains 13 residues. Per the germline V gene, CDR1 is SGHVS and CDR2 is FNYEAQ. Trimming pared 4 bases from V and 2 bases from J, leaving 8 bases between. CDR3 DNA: TGTGCCAGCAGCTCTACAGCCAACTATGGCTACACCTTC. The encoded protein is CASSSTANYGYTF.

Here the CDR3 DNA reads TGTGCCAGCAGCTCCTCACTAGCGGGGATCACAGATACGCAGTATTTT. This encodes CASSSSLAGITDTQYF. The chain recombines TRBV7-8 with TRBJ2-3; 10 nucleotides line up with TRBD2. V shed 4 bases and J 2 bases; nucleotides not matched to a gene: 6. CDR1 is SGHVS and CDR2 is FQNEAQ in the germline V gene. This CDR3 comprises 16 residues. The whole variable domain, filled in from reference TRBV7-8 and TRBJ2-3, reads GAGVSQSPRYKVAKRGQDVALRCDPISGHVSLFWYQQALGQGPEFLTYFQNEAQLDKSGLPSDRFFAERPEGSVSTLKIQRTQQEDSAVYLCASSSSLAGITDTQYFGPGTRLTVL.

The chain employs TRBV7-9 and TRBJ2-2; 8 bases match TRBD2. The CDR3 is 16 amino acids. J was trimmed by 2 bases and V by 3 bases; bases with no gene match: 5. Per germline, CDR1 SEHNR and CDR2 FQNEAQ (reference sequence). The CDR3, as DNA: TGTGCCAGCAGCTTTCTCCGGACTAGCAACACCGGGGAGCTGTTTTTT. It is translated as CASSFLRTSNTGELFF.

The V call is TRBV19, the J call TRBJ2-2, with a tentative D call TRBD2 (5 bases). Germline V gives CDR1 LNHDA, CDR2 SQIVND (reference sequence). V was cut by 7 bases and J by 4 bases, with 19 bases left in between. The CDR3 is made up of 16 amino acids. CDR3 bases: TGTGCCAGTAATTTTGCGTCCAGACTAACCACCGGGGAGCTGTTTTTT. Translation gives CASNFASRLTTGELFF.

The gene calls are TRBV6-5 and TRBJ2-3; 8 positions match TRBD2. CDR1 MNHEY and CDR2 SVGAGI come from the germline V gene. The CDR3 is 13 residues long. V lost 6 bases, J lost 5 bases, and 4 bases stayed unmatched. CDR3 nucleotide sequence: TGTGCCAGCAGGACTAGCGTCGTAGATACGCAGTATTTT. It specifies CASRTSVVDTQYF.